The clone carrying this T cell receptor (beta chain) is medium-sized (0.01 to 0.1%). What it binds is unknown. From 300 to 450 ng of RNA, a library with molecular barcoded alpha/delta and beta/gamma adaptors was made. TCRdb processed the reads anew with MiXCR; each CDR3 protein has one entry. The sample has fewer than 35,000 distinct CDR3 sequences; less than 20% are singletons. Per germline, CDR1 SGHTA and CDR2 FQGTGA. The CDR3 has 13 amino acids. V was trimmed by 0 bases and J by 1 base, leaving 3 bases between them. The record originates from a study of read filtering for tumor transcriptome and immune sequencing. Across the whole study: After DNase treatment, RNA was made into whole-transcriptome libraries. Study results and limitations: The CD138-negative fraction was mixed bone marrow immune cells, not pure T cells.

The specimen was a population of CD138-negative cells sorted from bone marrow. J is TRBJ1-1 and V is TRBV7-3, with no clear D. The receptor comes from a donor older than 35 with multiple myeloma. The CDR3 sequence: CASSLTGNTEAFF. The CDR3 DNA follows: TGTGCCAGCAGCTTAACAGGGAACACTGAAGCTTTCTTT. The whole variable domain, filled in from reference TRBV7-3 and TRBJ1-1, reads GAGVSQTPSNKVTEKGKYVELRCDPISGHTALYWYRQSLGQGPEFLIYFQGTGAADDSGLPNDRFFAVRPEGSVSTLKIQRTERGDSAVYLCASSLTGNTEAFFGQGTRLTVV.